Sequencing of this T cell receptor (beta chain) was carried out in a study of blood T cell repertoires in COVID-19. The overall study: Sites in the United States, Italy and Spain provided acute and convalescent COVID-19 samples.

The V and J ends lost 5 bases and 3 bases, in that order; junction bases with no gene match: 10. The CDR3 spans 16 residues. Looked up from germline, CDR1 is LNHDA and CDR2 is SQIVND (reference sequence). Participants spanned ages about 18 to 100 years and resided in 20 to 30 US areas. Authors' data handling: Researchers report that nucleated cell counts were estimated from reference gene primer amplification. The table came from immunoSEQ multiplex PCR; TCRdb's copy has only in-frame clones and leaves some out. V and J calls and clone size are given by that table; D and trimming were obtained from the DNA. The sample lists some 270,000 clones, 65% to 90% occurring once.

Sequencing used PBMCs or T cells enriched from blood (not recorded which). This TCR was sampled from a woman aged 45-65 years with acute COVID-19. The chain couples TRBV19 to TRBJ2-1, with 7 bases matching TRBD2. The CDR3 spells CASSSPAGPLYNEQFF. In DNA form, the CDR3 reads TGTGCCAGTAGTTCCCCAGCGGGGCCGCTCTACAATGAGCAGTTCTTC.